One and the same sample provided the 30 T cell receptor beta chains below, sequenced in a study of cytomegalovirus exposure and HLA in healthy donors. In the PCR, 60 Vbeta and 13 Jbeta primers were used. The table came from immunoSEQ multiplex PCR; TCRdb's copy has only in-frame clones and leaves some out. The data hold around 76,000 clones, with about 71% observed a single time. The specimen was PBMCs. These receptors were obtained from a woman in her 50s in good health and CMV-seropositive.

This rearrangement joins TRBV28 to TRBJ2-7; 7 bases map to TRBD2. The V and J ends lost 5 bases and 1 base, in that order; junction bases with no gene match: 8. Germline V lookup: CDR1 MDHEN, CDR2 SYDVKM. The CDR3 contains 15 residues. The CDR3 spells CASSIPGDYSYEQYF. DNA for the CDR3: TGTGCCAGCAGTATCCCCGGGGACTATTCCTACGAGCAGTACTTC. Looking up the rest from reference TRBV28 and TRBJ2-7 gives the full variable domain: DVKVTQSSRYLVKRTGEKVFLECVQDMDHENMFWYRQDPGLGLRLIYFSYDVKMKEKGDIPEGYSVSREKKERFSLILESASTNQTSMYLCASSIPGDYSYEQYFGPGTRLTVT.

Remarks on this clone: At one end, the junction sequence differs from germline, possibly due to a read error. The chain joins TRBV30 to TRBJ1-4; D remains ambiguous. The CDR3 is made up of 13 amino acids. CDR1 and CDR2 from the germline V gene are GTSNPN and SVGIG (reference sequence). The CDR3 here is CAWRQTTNEKLFF. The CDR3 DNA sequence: TGTGCCTGGAGACAGACAACGAATGAAAAACTGTTTTTT.

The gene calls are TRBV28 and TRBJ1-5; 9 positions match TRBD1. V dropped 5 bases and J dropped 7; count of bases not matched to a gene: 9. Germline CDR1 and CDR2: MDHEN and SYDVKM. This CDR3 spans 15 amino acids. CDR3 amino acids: CASSRGDRDKQPQHF. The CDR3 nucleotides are TGTGCCAGCAGTCGTGGGGACAGGGATAAGCAGCCCCAGCATTTT.

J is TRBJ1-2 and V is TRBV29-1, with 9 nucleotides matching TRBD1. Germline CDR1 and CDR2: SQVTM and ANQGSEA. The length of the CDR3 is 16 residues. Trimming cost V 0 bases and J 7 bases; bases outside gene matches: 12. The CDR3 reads CSVEDPESGQGSGYTF. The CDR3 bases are TGCAGCGTTGAAGATCCGGAATCGGGACAGGGAAGTGGCTACACCTTC.

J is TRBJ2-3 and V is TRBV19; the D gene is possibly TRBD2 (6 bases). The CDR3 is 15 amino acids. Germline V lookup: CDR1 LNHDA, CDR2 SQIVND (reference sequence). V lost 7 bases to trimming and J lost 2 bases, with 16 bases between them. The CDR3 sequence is CASTSIGGDTDTQYF. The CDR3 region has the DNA TGTGCCAGTACCTCAATTGGCGGGGACACAGATACGCAGTATTTT.

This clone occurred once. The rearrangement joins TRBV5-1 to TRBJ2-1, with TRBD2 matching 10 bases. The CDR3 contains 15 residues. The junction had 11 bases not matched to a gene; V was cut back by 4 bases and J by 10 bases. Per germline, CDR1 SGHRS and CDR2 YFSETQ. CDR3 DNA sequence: TGCGCCAGCAGCGGGGGAGCTAGCGGGAGCGCAGAGCAGTTCTTC. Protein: CASSGGASGSAEQFF.

This CDR3 is CASSLFPPGGTREVYEQYF. CDR3 DNA sequence: TGTGCCAGCAGCTTGTTCCCCCCGGGGGGCACGCGGGAGGTCTACGAGCAGTACTTC. V usage is TRBV7-3 and J usage is TRBJ2-7; 8 nucleotides agree with TRBD2. With 3 bases clipped from V and 3 bases from J, the junction kept 19 bases outside the gene matches. The CDR3 loop spans 19 amino acids. Germline assignment: CDR1 SGHTA and CDR2 FQGTGA.

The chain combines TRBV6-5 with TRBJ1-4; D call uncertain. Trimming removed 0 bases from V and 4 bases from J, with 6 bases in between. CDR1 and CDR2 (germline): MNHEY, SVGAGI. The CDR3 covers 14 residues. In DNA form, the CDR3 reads TGTGCCAGCAGTTACTCCGGGTTTAATGAAAAACTGTTTTTT. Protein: CASSYSGFNEKLFF.

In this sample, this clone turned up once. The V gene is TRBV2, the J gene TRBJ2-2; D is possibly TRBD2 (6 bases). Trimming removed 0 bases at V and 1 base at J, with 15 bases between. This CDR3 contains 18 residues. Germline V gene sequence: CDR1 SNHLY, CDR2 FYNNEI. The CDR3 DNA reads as TGTGCCAGCAGTGAAGCGCTTCTTTGGGGGGTGAACACCGGGGAGCTGTTTTTT. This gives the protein CASSEALLWGVNTGELFF.

DNA of the CDR3: TGTGCCAGCAGCCAACAGGGGTTGTTTGATGAGCAGTTCTTC. This gives the protein CASSQQGLFDEQFF. The gene calls are TRBV7-7 and TRBJ2-1; 7 nucleotides match TRBD1. V lost 5 bases to trimming and J lost 8 bases; unmatched junction nucleotides: 9. The CDR3 has 14 amino acids. Germline loops: CDR1 SSHAT, CDR2 FNYEAQ (reference sequence).

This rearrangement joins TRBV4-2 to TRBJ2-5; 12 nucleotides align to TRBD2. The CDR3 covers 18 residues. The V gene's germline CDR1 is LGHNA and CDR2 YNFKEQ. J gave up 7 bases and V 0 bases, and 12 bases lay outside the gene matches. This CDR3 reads CASSQETSLAGGPVTQYF. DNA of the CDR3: TGTGCCAGCAGCCAAGAGACGAGCCTAGCGGGGGGGCCCGTGACCCAGTACTTC.

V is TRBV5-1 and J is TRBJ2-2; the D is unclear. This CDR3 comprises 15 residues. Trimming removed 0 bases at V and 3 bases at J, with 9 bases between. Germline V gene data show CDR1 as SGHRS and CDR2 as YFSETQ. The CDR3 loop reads CASSLGFLDTGELFF. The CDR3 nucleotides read TGCGCCAGCAGCTTGGGGTTCTTAGACACCGGGGAGCTGTTTTTT.

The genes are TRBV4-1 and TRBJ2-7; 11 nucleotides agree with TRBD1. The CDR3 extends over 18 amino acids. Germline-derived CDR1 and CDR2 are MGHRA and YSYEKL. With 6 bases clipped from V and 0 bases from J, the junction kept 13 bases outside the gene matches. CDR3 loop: CASSFKLGGQGGSYEQYF. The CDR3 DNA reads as TGCGCCAGCAGTTTTAAGCTAGGGGGACAGGGGGGCTCCTACGAGCAGTACTTC.

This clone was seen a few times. For the CDR3, the DNA is TGTGCCAGCAGCTTCCTAGCGGGAGGGATCACAGATACGCAGTATTTT. It specifies CASSFLAGGITDTQYF. The chain recombines TRBV7-8 with TRBJ2-3; TRBD2 matches at 12 bases. The junction had 3 bases not matched to a gene; V was cut back by 3 bases and J by 2 bases. This CDR3 has 16 residues. Germline-derived CDR1 and CDR2 are SGHVS and FQNEAQ.

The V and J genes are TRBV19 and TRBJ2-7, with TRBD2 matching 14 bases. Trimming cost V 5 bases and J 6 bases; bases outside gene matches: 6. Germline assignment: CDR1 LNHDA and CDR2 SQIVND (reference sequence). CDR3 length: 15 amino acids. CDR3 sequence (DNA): TGTGCCAGTAGTTTGGGACTAGCGGGAGTTGGCGAGCAGTACTTC. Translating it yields CASSLGLAGVGEQYF. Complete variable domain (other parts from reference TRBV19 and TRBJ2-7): DGGITQSPKYLFRKEGQNVTLSCEQNLNHDAMYWYRQDPGQGLRLIYYSQIVNDFQKGDIAEGYSVSREKKESFPLTVTSAQKNPTAFYLCASSLGLAGVGEQYFGPGTRLTVT.

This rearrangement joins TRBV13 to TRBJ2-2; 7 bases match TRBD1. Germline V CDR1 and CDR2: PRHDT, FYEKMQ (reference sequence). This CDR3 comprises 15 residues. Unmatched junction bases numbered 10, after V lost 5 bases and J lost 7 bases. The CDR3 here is CASSPRQGLDGELFF. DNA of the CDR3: TGTGCCAGCAGCCCCCGACAGGGCTTAGACGGGGAGCTGTTTTTT.

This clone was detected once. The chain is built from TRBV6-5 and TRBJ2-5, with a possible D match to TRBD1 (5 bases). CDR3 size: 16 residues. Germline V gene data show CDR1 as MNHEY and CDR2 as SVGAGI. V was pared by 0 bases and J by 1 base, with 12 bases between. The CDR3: CASSYSRRVFQETQYF. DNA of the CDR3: TGTGCCAGCAGTTACTCCCGCAGGGTCTTCCAAGAGACCCAGTACTTC.

The CDR3 loop reads CATSTREGNNEQFF. In DNA, the CDR3 is TGTGCCACCTCGACTCGAGAGGGAAACAATGAGCAGTTCTTC. This sequence joins TRBV10-3 and TRBJ2-1, with D possibly being TRBD2 (5 bases). V was clipped by 10 bases and J by 5 bases, with 18 bases between them. The germline gives CDR1 ENHRY, CDR2 SYGVKD. The CDR3 totals 14 residues.

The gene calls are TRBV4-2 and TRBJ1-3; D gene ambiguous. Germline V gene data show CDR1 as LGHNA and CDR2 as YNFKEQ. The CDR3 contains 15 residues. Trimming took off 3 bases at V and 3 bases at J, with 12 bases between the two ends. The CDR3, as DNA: TGTGCCAGCAGCCAGGAGTTGGAAGGTGGAAACACCATATATTTT. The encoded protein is CASSQELEGGNTIYF.

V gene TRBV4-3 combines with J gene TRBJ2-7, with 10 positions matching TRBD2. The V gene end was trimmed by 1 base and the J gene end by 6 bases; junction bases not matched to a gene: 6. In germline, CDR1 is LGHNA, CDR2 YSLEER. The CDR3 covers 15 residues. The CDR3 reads CASSQAASGSREQYF. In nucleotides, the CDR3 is TGCGCCAGCAGCCAAGCTGCTAGCGGGAGTCGCGAGCAGTACTTC.

CDR3 amino acids: CASSFNPRETQYF. CDR3 coding DNA: TGTGCCAGCAGCTTTAACCCGAGGGAGACCCAGTACTTC. The rearrangement joins TRBV7-9 to TRBJ2-5; D not certain. CDR1 is SEHNR, CDR2 FQNEAQ, per germline (reference sequence). This CDR3 spans 13 amino acids. With 3 bases removed from V and 5 bases from J, the gap between germline ends came to 10 bases.

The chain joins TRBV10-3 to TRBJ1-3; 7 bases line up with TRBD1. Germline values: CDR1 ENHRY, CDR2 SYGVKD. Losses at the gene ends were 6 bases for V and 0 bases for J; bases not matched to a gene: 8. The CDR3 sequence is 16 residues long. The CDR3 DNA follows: TGTGCCATCAGCAGAGGACAGGCAAGCTCTGGAAACACCATATATTTT. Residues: CAISRGQASSGNTIYF.

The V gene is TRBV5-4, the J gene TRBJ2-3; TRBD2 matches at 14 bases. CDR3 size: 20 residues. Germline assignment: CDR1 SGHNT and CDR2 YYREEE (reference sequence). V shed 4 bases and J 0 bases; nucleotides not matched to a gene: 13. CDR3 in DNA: TGTGCCAGCAGCCCTGGACTAGCGGGAGGCTCACGGCTTAGCACAGATACGCAGTATTTT. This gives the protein CASSPGLAGGSRLSTDTQYF.

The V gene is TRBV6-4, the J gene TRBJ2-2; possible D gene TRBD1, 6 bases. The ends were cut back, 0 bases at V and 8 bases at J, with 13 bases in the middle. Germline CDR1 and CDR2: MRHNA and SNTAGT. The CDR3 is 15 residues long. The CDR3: CASSDSLGAPGELFF. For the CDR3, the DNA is TGTGCCAGCAGTGACTCATTGGGGGCGCCGGGGGAGCTGTTTTTT.

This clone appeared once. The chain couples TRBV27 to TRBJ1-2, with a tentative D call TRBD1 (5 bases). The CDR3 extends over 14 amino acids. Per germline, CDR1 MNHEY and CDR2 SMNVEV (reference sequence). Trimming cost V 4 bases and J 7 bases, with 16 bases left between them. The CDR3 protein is CASSSGAGPTGYTF. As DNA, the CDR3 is TGTGCCAGCAGTTCTGGGGCAGGGCCAACTGGCTACACCTTC.

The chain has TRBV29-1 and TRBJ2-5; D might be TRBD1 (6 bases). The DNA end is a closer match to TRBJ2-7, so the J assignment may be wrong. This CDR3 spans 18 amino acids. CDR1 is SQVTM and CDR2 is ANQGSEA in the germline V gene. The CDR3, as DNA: TGCAGCGTTGAAGCCGAGTCAATAGGACAGCGACTCTCCTACGAGCAGTACTTC. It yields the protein CSVEAESIGQRLSYEQYF.

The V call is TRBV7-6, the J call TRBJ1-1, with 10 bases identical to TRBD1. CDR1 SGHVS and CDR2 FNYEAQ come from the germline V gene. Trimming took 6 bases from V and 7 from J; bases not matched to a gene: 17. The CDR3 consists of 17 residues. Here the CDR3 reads CASSRKTGGPLFGEAFF. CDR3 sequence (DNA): TGTGCCAGCAGTCGCAAGACAGGGGGCCCCCTGTTTGGTGAAGCTTTCTTT.

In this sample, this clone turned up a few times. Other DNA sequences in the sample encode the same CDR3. This CDR3 reads CASSLSYQETQYF. Here the CDR3 DNA reads TGTGCCAGCAGTTTATCGTATCAAGAGACCCAGTACTTC. The V call is TRBV27, the J call TRBJ2-5; D is uncertain. Between the trimmed V and J ends, which lost 0 bases and 2 bases, there was a span of 4 bases. Germline lookup yields CDR1 MNHEY and CDR2 SMNVEV (reference sequence). The CDR3 loop spans 13 amino acids.

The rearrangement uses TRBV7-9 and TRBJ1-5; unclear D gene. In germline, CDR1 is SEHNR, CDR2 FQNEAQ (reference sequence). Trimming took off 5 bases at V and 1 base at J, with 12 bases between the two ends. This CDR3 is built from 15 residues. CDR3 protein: CASSAEYGSNQPQHF. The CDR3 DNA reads TGTGCCAGCAGCGCAGAATACGGGAGCAATCAGCCCCAGCATTTT.

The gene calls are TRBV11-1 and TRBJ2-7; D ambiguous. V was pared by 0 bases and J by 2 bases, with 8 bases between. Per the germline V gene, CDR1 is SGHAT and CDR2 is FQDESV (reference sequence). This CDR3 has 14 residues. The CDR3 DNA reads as TGTGCCAGCAGCTTAGCAGGAGCGACCTACGAGCAGTACTTC. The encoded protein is CASSLAGATYEQYF.